This TCR beta chain was captured in a study of T cell responses to AZD1222 COVID-19 vaccine. Whole-study results and caveats: After the peak T cell response, and only then, were repertoires sampled. Nearly half of spike-specific TCRs reportedly target variant regions that are unmutated in the B.1.351 and B.1.1.7 variants.

Comment on this clone: Its antigen is still unknown.

Clones were sequenced by immunoSEQ multiplex PCR, and TCRdb holds only the in-frame ones, with some missing. The table shows under 150,000 clones, with approximately 94% occurring only once. CDR1 and CDR2 from the germline V gene are SGHVS and FQNEAQ. The CDR3 covers 12 residues. The trim removed 6 bases at V and 5 bases at J, leaving 3 bases unmatched. The input for sequencing was peripheral blood, taken on day 0 of AZD1222 vaccination. The chain couples TRBV7-8 to TRBJ1-1; 7 bases line up with TRBD1. This sequence was found in an adult in good health. The CDR3 nucleotides read TGTGCCAGCAGGAGACAGGGTACTGAAGCTTTCTTT. Translation: CASRRQGTEAFF.